The entry that follows covers one T cell receptor beta chain sequence. What it recognizes is unknown. The junction shows a germline mismatch at one end, possibly a read error. Only in-frame clones appear in the TCRdb table, and some are missing; sequencing was by immunoSEQ multiplex PCR. The data hold more than 250,000 clones, with 70% to 90% observed a single time. The CDR3 contains 14 residues. In germline, CDR1 is GTSNPN, CDR2 SVGIG (reference sequence). These data come from a study of cytomegalovirus exposure and HLA in healthy donors. Points from the study as a whole: High specificity and sensitivity for cytomegalovirus status were reported for the classifier. Later, an analysis found that TCR clusters from the first cohort tended to co-occur in the 110 or so validation repertoires.

Source material: PBMCs. This TCR was recovered from a young woman in good health and CMV-seronegative. The chain recombines TRBV30 with TRBJ1-1, with D maybe TRBD1 (5 bases). CDR3 residues: CAWSSGSDGTEDFF. The CDR3 DNA reads as TGTGCCTGGAGCTCGGGGTCGGACGGGACTGAAGATTTCTTT.